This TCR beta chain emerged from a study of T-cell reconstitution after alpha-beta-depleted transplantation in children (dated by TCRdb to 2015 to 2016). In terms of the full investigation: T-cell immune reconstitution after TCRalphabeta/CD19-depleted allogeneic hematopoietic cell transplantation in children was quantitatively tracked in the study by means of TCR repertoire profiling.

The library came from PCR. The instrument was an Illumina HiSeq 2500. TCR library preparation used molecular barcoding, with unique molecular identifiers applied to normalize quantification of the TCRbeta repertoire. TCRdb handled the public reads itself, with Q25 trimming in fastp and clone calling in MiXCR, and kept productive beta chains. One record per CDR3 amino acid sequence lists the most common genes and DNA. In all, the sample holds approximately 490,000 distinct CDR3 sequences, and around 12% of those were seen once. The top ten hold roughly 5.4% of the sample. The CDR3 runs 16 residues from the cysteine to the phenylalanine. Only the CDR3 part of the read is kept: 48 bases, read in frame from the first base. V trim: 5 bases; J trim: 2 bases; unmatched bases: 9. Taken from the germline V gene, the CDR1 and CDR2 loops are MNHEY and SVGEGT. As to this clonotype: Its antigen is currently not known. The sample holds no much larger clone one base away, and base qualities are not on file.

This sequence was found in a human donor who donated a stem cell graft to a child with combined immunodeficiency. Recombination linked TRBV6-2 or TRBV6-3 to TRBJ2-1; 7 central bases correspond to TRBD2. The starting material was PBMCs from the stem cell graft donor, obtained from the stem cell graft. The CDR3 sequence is CASSDNRLAAYNEQFF. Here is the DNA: TGTGCCAGCAGTGACAACCGACTAGCCGCCTACAATGAGCAGTTCTTC.